The 21 T cell receptor beta chains listed next were all sequenced from one sample in a study of shared clonotypes between healthy human individuals. The repertoire was sequenced with immunoSEQ multiplex PCR; TCRdb's copy has only in-frame clones and lacks some. The table records about 2 million clones, around 95% of them present only once. Sequenced input: naive CD4+ T cells sorted from blood. Subset described: CD45RA+ positively selected. These receptors all stem from a man between 18 and 29 years old in good health.

V is TRBV2 and J is TRBJ2-7, with a weak D call TRBD1 (6 bases). The length of the CDR3 is 15 residues. CDR1 and CDR2 from the germline V gene are SNHLY and FYNNEI. V lost 6 bases, J lost 0 bases, and 15 bases lay in between. The CDR3 region has the DNA TGTGCCAGCAGGAGCCGGGACAAGAGCTCCTACGAGCAGTACTTC. Its translation is CASRSRDKSSYEQYF.

The gene calls are TRBV12-2 and TRBJ2-7. TRBV12-2 is tagged as a pseudogene. The CDR3 contains 15 residues. CDR3 DNA sequence: TGTGCAAGTCGCTCCAAGGGATTCTTCTCCTACGAGCAGTACTTC. It translates to CASRSKGFFSYEQYF.

This rearrangement joins TRBV19 to TRBJ2-2; D gene uncertain. The germline V gene has CDR1 LNHDA and CDR2 SQIVND (reference sequence). V lost 5 bases and J lost 0, with 7 bases in between. The CDR3 spans 14 residues. CDR3 loop: CASSPQTNTGELFF. The DNA for the CDR3 is TGTGCCAGTAGTCCACAAACGAACACCGGGGAGCTGTTTTTT.

V and J are TRBV2 and TRBJ2-7; 7 positions match TRBD2. The CDR3 runs 14 residues. The germline CDR1 and CDR2 sequences are SNHLY and FYNNEI. J was trimmed by 0 bases and V by 4 bases; bases with no gene match: 3. DNA of the CDR3: TGTGCCAGCAGTGGGACTAGGACCTCCTACGAGCAGTACTTC. This encodes CASSGTRTSYEQYF.

On this clone itself: Within the sample, other DNA sequences also encode this same CDR3. The chain is built from TRBV6-1 and TRBJ2-7; tentatively, D is TRBD2 (6 bases). The V gene's germline CDR1 is MNHNS and CDR2 SASEGT. The CDR3 loop spans 14 amino acids. The V end lost 1 base, the J end lost 6 bases, and 13 bases lay between the germline ends. The CDR3 reads CASSEGTSKGEQYF. CDR3 coding DNA: TGTGCCAGCAGTGAAGGCACTAGCAAAGGCGAGCAGTACTTC.

The chain combines TRBV4-2 with TRBJ2-7; D perhaps matches TRBD2 (5 bases). Germline assignment: CDR1 LGHNA and CDR2 YNFKEQ. The CDR3 has 15 amino acids. V shed 0 bases and J shed 2 bases, with 11 bases lying between them. The CDR3 DNA reads TGTGCCAGCAGCCAAGAACGGGGTACGGCCTACGAGCAGTACTTC. Translating it yields CASSQERGTAYEQYF.

The V call is TRBV15, the J call TRBJ2-5, with TRBD1 matching over 9 bases. Looked up from germline, CDR1 is LNHNV and CDR2 is YYDKDF (reference sequence). J lost 5 bases, V lost 0 bases, and 13 bases had no gene match. There are 18 residues in the CDR3. CDR3 sequence (DNA): TGTGCCACCAGCAGAGAGGGATCGGTTGCAGGGACAGGGGAGACCCAGTACTTC. It encodes CATSREGSVAGTGETQYF.

This sequence joins TRBV30 and TRBJ1-2, with D maybe TRBD1 (5 bases). Germline V lookup: CDR1 GTSNPN, CDR2 SVGIG (reference sequence). CDR3 size: 14 residues. Trimming stripped 1 base from V and 9 bases from J, with 18 bases between. CDR3 DNA sequence: TGTGCCTGGAGTGAATGGGGCGGTTTAGGAAGCTACACCTTC. It yields the protein CAWSEWGGLGSYTF.

The gene calls are TRBV25-1 and TRBJ1-6; 9 bases fit TRBD1. After removal of 1 base from V and 5 bases from J, the junction contained 9 bases not matched to a gene. This CDR3 comprises 18 residues. Looked up from germline, CDR1 is MGHDK and CDR2 is SYGVNS. This CDR3 is CASSESSLQGADNSPLHF. The DNA for the CDR3 is TGTGCCAGCAGTGAATCATCCCTACAGGGGGCGGATAATTCACCCCTCCACTTT.

The chain joins TRBV18 to TRBJ2-7; possible D gene TRBD1, 5 bases. Germline CDR1 KGHSH, CDR2 LQKENI. The CDR3 is 15 amino acids. V lost 0 bases to trimming and J lost 2 bases, with 11 bases between them. This CDR3 is CASSPPGRQPYEQYF. The DNA of the CDR3 is TGTGCCAGCTCACCACCGGGGCGCCAGCCCTACGAGCAGTACTTC.

This chain uses TRBV6-6 with TRBJ2-1; 13 bases match TRBD2. The germline gives CDR1 MNHNY, CDR2 SVGAGI (reference sequence). This CDR3 contains 16 residues. Losses at the gene ends were 2 bases for V and 8 bases for J; bases not matched to a gene: 6. The CDR3 protein is CASSYTGLAGSDEQFF. The CDR3 coding sequence is TGTGCCAGCAGTTACACGGGACTAGCGGGGAGCGATGAGCAGTTCTTC.

This chain connects TRBV6-6 to TRBJ2-2; 7 bases are shared with TRBD2. The germline gives CDR1 MNHNY, CDR2 SVGAGI (reference sequence). Germline trimming cut 5 bases from V and 3 bases from J; bases unmatched to any gene: 6. The CDR3 contains 15 residues. The CDR3 DNA is TGTGCCAGCAGTCACCGGGACTACCACACCGGGGAGCTGTTTTTT. This translates into CASSHRDYHTGELFF.

The chain recombines TRBV7-9 with TRBJ2-5; D unclear. There are 14 residues in the CDR3. Germline V gene data show CDR1 as SEHNR and CDR2 as FQNEAQ (reference sequence). Between the trimmed V and J ends, which lost 2 bases and 1 base, there was a span of 8 bases. The chain's CDR3 is CASSLMALQETQYF. As DNA, the CDR3 is TGTGCCAGCAGCTTAATGGCACTCCAAGAGACCCAGTACTTC.

V and J are TRBV4-1 and TRBJ2-7, with TRBD2 identical over 8 bases. The CDR3 has 17 amino acids. The V and J ends lost 0 bases and 5 bases, in that order; junction bases with no gene match: 12. Looked up from germline, CDR1 is MGHRA and CDR2 is YSYEKL. The CDR3 sequence: CASSQDRAGGGTDEQYF. The CDR3 DNA reads TGCGCCAGCAGCCAAGATCGCGCCGGCGGGGGGACGGACGAGCAGTACTTC.

As DNA, the CDR3 is TGTGCCAGCAGCTTTGGACAGGGAGCCGAGCAGTACTTC. Its protein is CASSFGQGAEQYF. The chain combines TRBV7-2 with TRBJ2-7; the match to TRBD1 covers 8 bases. The germline V gene has CDR1 SGHTA and CDR2 FQGNSA. CDR3 length: 13 amino acids. The trim removed 3 bases at V and 6 bases at J, leaving 4 bases unmatched. Filled out from reference TRBV7-2 and TRBJ2-7, the complete variable domain reads GAGVSQSPSNKVTEKGKDVELRCDPISGHTALYWYRQSLGQGLEFLIYFQGNSAPDKSGLPSDRFSAERTGGSVSTLTIQRTQQEDSAVYLCASSFGQGAEQYFGPGTRLTVT.

The chain recombines TRBV6-9 with TRBJ2-7; D not certain. The CDR3 spans 19 residues. Trimming took off 0 bases at V and 5 bases at J, with 26 bases between the two ends. Germline V gene data show CDR1 as MNHGY and CDR2 as SVAAGI. Here the CDR3 DNA reads TGTGCCAGCAGTTATTCGTGGCCAGAAAGTCGAACTGCGGATCACGAGCAGTACTTC. It codes for CASSYSWPESRTADHEQYF.

Comment on this clone: The germline gene is not matched at one end of the junction; a read error may be the cause. The DNA for the CDR3 is TGCGCCAGCAGCTTGGACCCCCAAGAGACCCAATACTTC. Its protein is CASSLDPQETQYF. This chain connects TRBV5-1 to TRBJ2-5, with unresolved D. CDR3 length: 13 amino acids. Per the germline V gene, CDR1 is SGHRS and CDR2 is YFSETQ. Together with reference TRBV5-1 and TRBJ2-5, the CDR3 gives the full variable domain: KAGVTQTPRYLIKTRGQQVTLSCSPISGHRSVSWYQQTPGQGLQFLFEYFSETQRNKGNFPGRFSGRQFSNSRSEMNVSTLELGDSALYLCASSLDPQETQYFGPGTRLLVL.

A remark on this clone: The sample has other DNA sequences that encode this CDR3 too. V usage is TRBV6-5 and J usage is TRBJ1-1; no definite D call. This CDR3 is 14 amino acids long. V was cut by 3 bases and J by 0 bases, with 8 bases left in between. Germline-derived CDR1 and CDR2 are MNHEY and SVGAGI. The DNA for the CDR3 is TGTGCCAGCAGTTATGGTGTCATGAACACTGAAGCTTTCTTT. This encodes CASSYGVMNTEAFF.

The chain employs TRBV7-2 and TRBJ1-2, with D possibly being TRBD1 (5 bases). Germline CDR1 and CDR2: SGHTA and FQGNSA. This CDR3 comprises 15 residues. V was trimmed by 0 bases and J by 4 bases, leaving 12 bases between them. This CDR3 reads CASSLAGTYLYGYTF. The CDR3 region has the DNA TGTGCCAGCAGCTTAGCGGGGACCTACCTCTATGGCTACACCTTC.

The V gene is TRBV28, the J gene TRBJ2-7; TRBD1 matches at 8 bases. The CDR3 has 15 residues. Germline lookup yields CDR1 MDHEN and CDR2 SYDVKM. V was pared by 3 bases and J by 4 bases, with 8 bases of the junction left unmatched. CDR3 residues: CASSFSDRELYEQYF. In nucleotides, the CDR3 is TGTGCCAGCAGTTTCTCGGACAGGGAACTGTACGAGCAGTACTTC.

The chain links TRBV30 to TRBJ2-1, with 9 bases matching TRBD2. This CDR3 is built from 18 residues. CDR1 and CDR2 from the germline V gene are GTSNPN and SVGIG (reference sequence). The V and J ends lost 0 bases and 8 bases, in that order; junction bases with no gene match: 17. DNA of the CDR3: TGTGCCTGGAGTGTAATCAGCTGGCCACTAGCGGGTAGGGATGAGCAGTTCTTC. Its protein is CAWSVISWPLAGRDEQFF. The entire variable domain, with the rest obtained from reference TRBV30 and TRBJ2-1, is as follows: SQTIHQWPATLVQPVGSPLSLECTVEGTSNPNLYWYRQAAGRGLQLLFYSVGIGQISSEVPQNLSASRPQDRQFILSSKKLLLSDSGFYLCAWSVISWPLAGRDEQFFGPGTRLTVL.